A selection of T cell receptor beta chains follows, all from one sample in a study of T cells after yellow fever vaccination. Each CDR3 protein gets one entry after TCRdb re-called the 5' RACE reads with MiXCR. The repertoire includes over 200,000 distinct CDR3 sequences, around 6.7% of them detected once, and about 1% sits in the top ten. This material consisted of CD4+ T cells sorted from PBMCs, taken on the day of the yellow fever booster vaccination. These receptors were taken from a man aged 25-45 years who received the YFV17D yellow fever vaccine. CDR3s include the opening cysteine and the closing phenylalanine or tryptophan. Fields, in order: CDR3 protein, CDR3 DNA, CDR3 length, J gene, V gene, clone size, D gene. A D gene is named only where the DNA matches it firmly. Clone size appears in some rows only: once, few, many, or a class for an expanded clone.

cdr3_aa: CSARENWGQNQPQHF; cdr3_nt: TGCAGTGCTAGAGAAAACTGGGGGCAGAATCAGCCCCAGCATTTT; cdr3_length: 15; j_call: TRBJ1-5; v_call: TRBV20-1; clone_size: many; d_call: -
cdr3_aa: CSAGGGPTGNIQYF; cdr3_nt: TGCAGTGCTGGAGGGGGTCCCACCGGAAACATTCAGTACTTC; cdr3_length: 14; j_call: TRBJ2-4; v_call: TRBV20-1; clone_size: few; d_call: -
cdr3_aa: CASSFPGGPYEQFF; cdr3_nt: TGTGCCAGCAGTTTTCCGGGAGGGCCATATGAGCAGTTCTTC; cdr3_length: 14; j_call: TRBJ2-1; v_call: TRBV6-2/TRBV6-3; clone_size: few; d_call: TRBD2
cdr3_aa: CASSKGILNSYEQYF; cdr3_nt: TGTGCCAGCAGTAAGGGGATTCTTAACTCCTACGAGCAGTACTTC; cdr3_length: 15; j_call: TRBJ2-7; v_call: TRBV27; clone_size: many; d_call: -
cdr3_aa: CAISESRAASDTQYF; cdr3_nt: TGTGCCATCAGTGAGTCGCGCGCCGCCTCAGATACGCAGTATTTT; cdr3_length: 15; j_call: TRBJ2-3; v_call: TRBV10-3; clone_size: many; d_call: -
cdr3_aa: CSVTGGIYNEQFF; cdr3_nt: TGCAGCGTGACAGGGGGTATCTACAATGAGCAGTTCTTC; cdr3_length: 13; j_call: TRBJ2-1; v_call: TRBV29-1; clone_size: many; d_call: TRBD1
cdr3_aa: CASSPQPNRGQGRGNYGYTF; cdr3_nt: TGTGCCAGCAGCCCGCAACCTAACCGGGGACAGGGGCGAGGGAACTATGGCTACACCTTC; cdr3_length: 20; j_call: TRBJ1-2; v_call: TRBV4-2; clone_size: many; d_call: TRBD1
cdr3_aa: CASSPPGQNSPLHF; cdr3_nt: TGTGCCAGCAGCCCCCCGGGACAGAATTCACCCCTCCACTTT; cdr3_length: 14; j_call: TRBJ1-6; v_call: TRBV14; clone_size: -; d_call: TRBD1
cdr3_aa: CASSPTSGRINEQFF; cdr3_nt: TGTGCCAGCTCACCGACTAGCGGGAGAATTAATGAGCAGTTCTTC; cdr3_length: 15; j_call: TRBJ2-1; v_call: TRBV18; clone_size: few; d_call: TRBD2
cdr3_aa: CSASQSYEQYF; cdr3_nt: TGCAGTGCTAGCCAAAGCTACGAGCAGTACTTC; cdr3_length: 11; j_call: TRBJ2-7; v_call: TRBV20-1; clone_size: few; d_call: -
cdr3_aa: CASSYSLETGRPLF; cdr3_nt: TGTGCCAGCAGTTACTCCCTAGAGACAGGCCGTCCTCTCTTC; cdr3_length: 14; j_call: TRBJ2-7; v_call: TRBV6-2/TRBV6-3; clone_size: -; d_call: -
cdr3_aa: CASSPGTGADTQYF; cdr3_nt: TGCGCCAGCAGTCCCGGGACAGGGGCAGATACGCAGTATTTT; cdr3_length: 14; j_call: TRBJ2-3; v_call: TRBV10-1; clone_size: many; d_call: TRBD1
cdr3_aa: CAANRDSTEAFF; cdr3_nt: TGTGCCGCAAACCGGGACAGCACTGAAGCTTTCTTT; cdr3_length: 12; j_call: TRBJ1-1; v_call: TRBV10-3; clone_size: -; d_call: TRBD1
cdr3_aa: CASSLSPSGLAGNEQFF; cdr3_nt: TGCGCCAGCAGCTTATCCCCCTCGGGCCTCGCTGGGAATGAGCAGTTCTTC; cdr3_length: 17; j_call: TRBJ2-1; v_call: TRBV5-1; clone_size: few; d_call: -
cdr3_aa: CASSEARRGSDTQYF; cdr3_nt: TGTGCCAGCAGTGAAGCCCGGAGGGGTTCAGATACGCAGTATTTT; cdr3_length: 15; j_call: TRBJ2-3; v_call: TRBV2; clone_size: few; d_call: -
cdr3_aa: CASLSGRRISYNEQFF; cdr3_nt: TGTGCCAGCCTTAGCGGGAGACGTATCTCCTACAATGAGCAGTTCTTC; cdr3_length: 16; j_call: TRBJ2-1; v_call: TRBV12-3/TRBV12-4; clone_size: many; d_call: TRBD2
cdr3_aa: CASSQGGTDFTYEQYF; cdr3_nt: TGTGCCAGCAGCCAAGGAGGGACAGATTTTACCTACGAGCAGTACTTC; cdr3_length: 16; j_call: TRBJ2-7; v_call: TRBV4-2; clone_size: few; d_call: TRBD1
cdr3_aa: CASNSPGGASGYNEQFF; cdr3_nt: TGTGCCAGCAACTCCCCCGGGGGGGCTAGCGGTTACAATGAGCAGTTCTTC; cdr3_length: 17; j_call: TRBJ2-1; v_call: TRBV11-2; clone_size: many; d_call: TRBD2
cdr3_aa: CSARLPFTGELFF; cdr3_nt: TGCAGTGCTAGATTACCTTTCACCGGGGAGCTGTTTTTT; cdr3_length: 13; j_call: TRBJ2-2; v_call: TRBV20-1; clone_size: -; d_call: -
cdr3_aa: CASSQDRAFNQPQHF; cdr3_nt: TGTGCCAGCAGCCAGGACAGGGCGTTCAATCAGCCCCAGCATTTT; cdr3_length: 15; j_call: TRBJ1-5; v_call: TRBV7-2; clone_size: many; d_call: TRBD1
cdr3_aa: CASSDPGRVAEAFF; cdr3_nt: TGTGCCAGTAGTGACCCGGGGAGGGTCGCTGAAGCTTTCTTT; cdr3_length: 14; j_call: TRBJ1-1; v_call: TRBV19; clone_size: few; d_call: -
cdr3_aa: CASSKVASGSGETQYF; cdr3_nt: TGTGCCAGCAGCAAGGTGGCTAGCGGGAGTGGGGAGACCCAGTACTTC; cdr3_length: 16; j_call: TRBJ2-5; v_call: TRBV7-2; clone_size: -; d_call: TRBD2
cdr3_aa: CASSLEGVSLYNEQFF; cdr3_nt: TGCGCCAGCAGCTTGGAGGGGGTTTCACTTTACAATGAGCAGTTCTTC; cdr3_length: 16; j_call: TRBJ2-1; v_call: TRBV5-1; clone_size: many; d_call: -
cdr3_aa: CASSPPSGGLRLTQYF; cdr3_nt: TGTGCCAGCAGTCCTCCGAGCGGGGGCCTAAGATTGACCCAGTACTTC; cdr3_length: 16; j_call: TRBJ2-5; v_call: TRBV6-1; clone_size: -; d_call: TRBD2
cdr3_aa: CASSQVIDSYEQYF; cdr3_nt: TGCGCCAGCAGCCAAGTTATAGACTCCTACGAGCAGTACTTC; cdr3_length: 14; j_call: TRBJ2-7; v_call: TRBV4-1; clone_size: many; d_call: -
cdr3_aa: CASWDSNYGYTF; cdr3_nt: TGTGCCAGTTGGGACAGTAACTATGGCTACACCTTC; cdr3_length: 12; j_call: TRBJ1-2; v_call: TRBV19; clone_size: many; d_call: TRBD1
cdr3_aa: CASSLDRPNSGANVLTF; cdr3_nt: TGCGCCAGCAGCTTGGACAGGCCCAACTCTGGGGCCAACGTCCTGACTTTC; cdr3_length: 17; j_call: TRBJ2-6; v_call: TRBV5-1; clone_size: few; d_call: -
cdr3_aa: CASRGEVDSPLHF; cdr3_nt: TGTGCCAGCCGGGGGGAAGTCGACTCACCCCTCCACTTT; cdr3_length: 13; j_call: TRBJ1-6; v_call: TRBV6-5; clone_size: -; d_call: -
cdr3_aa: CSAPHIRYNEQFF; cdr3_nt: TGCAGTGCTCCTCACATCCGGTACAATGAGCAGTTCTTC; cdr3_length: 13; j_call: TRBJ2-1; v_call: TRBV20-1; clone_size: -; d_call: -
cdr3_aa: CTSSQDGARGYEQYF; cdr3_nt: TGTACCAGCAGCCAAGATGGTGCTAGGGGCTACGAGCAGTACTTC; cdr3_length: 15; j_call: TRBJ2-7; v_call: TRBV4-2; clone_size: -; d_call: -
cdr3_aa: CSVEQVYGYTF; cdr3_nt: TGCAGCGTTGAACAGGTCTATGGCTACACCTTC; cdr3_length: 11; j_call: TRBJ1-2; v_call: TRBV29-1; clone_size: few; d_call: -
cdr3_aa: CASSLDIGQSGLWREPLHF; cdr3_nt: TGTGCCAGCAGCTTAGATATTGGTCAGTCGGGCCTTTGGAGGGAACCCCTCCACTTT; cdr3_length: 19; j_call: TRBJ1-6; v_call: TRBV11-2; clone_size: -; d_call: -
cdr3_aa: CASSQLTSGTTGELFF; cdr3_nt: TGCGCCAGCAGCCAACTGACTAGCGGGACTACCGGGGAGCTGTTTTTT; cdr3_length: 16; j_call: TRBJ2-2; v_call: TRBV4-3; clone_size: few; d_call: TRBD2
cdr3_aa: CSARIPGGGHEQFF; cdr3_nt: TGCAGTGCTAGGATCCCCGGGGGGGGGCATGAGCAGTTCTTC; cdr3_length: 14; j_call: TRBJ2-1; v_call: TRBV20-1; clone_size: many; d_call: TRBD2
cdr3_aa: CASSLGQATGELFF; cdr3_nt: TGTGCCAGCAGCTTAGGACAGGCCACCGGGGAGCTGTTTTTT; cdr3_length: 14; j_call: TRBJ2-2; v_call: TRBV7-9; clone_size: many; d_call: -
cdr3_aa: CASSLRMNTEAFF; cdr3_nt: TGTGCCAGCAGCTTAAGGATGAACACTGAAGCTTTCTTT; cdr3_length: 13; j_call: TRBJ1-1; v_call: TRBV7-6; clone_size: few; d_call: -
cdr3_aa: CASSFVEATSNQPQHF; cdr3_nt: TGTGCCAGCAGTTTCGTAGAGGCGACTAGCAATCAGCCCCAGCATTTT; cdr3_length: 16; j_call: TRBJ1-5; v_call: TRBV28; clone_size: few; d_call: -
cdr3_aa: CASSLIATSYEQYF; cdr3_nt: TGTGCCAGCAGTTTAATTGCGACCTCCTACGAGCAGTACTTC; cdr3_length: 14; j_call: TRBJ2-7; v_call: TRBV28; clone_size: many; d_call: -
cdr3_aa: CASSLDHRVGDTQYF; cdr3_nt: TGCGCCAGCAGCTTGGACCACAGGGTCGGTGATACGCAGTATTTT; cdr3_length: 15; j_call: TRBJ2-3; v_call: TRBV5-1; clone_size: many; d_call: -
cdr3_aa: CASFKRGSYNEQFF; cdr3_nt: TGTGCCAGCTTTAAGCGCGGGAGTTACAATGAGCAGTTCTTC; cdr3_length: 14; j_call: TRBJ2-1; v_call: TRBV7-2; clone_size: many; d_call: TRBD2
cdr3_aa: CASSFSWGVTEAFF; cdr3_nt: TGTGCCAGCAGTTTTAGTTGGGGGGTCACTGAAGCTTTCTTT; cdr3_length: 14; j_call: TRBJ1-1; v_call: TRBV12-3/TRBV12-4; clone_size: -; d_call: -
cdr3_aa: CAISENRVFLGQETQYF; cdr3_nt: TGTGCCATCAGTGAAAACAGGGTTTTCCTTGGCCAAGAGACCCAGTACTTC; cdr3_length: 17; j_call: TRBJ2-5; v_call: TRBV10-3; clone_size: many; d_call: -
cdr3_aa: CASNSGVDTQYF; cdr3_nt: TGTGCCAGCAATTCTGGGGTCGATACGCAGTATTTT; cdr3_length: 12; j_call: TRBJ2-3; v_call: TRBV28; clone_size: many; d_call: -
cdr3_aa: CASSLGSRRNQPQHF; cdr3_nt: TGTGCCAGCAGTTTAGGGAGTAGAAGGAACCAGCCCCAGCATTTT; cdr3_length: 15; j_call: TRBJ1-5; v_call: TRBV28; clone_size: -; d_call: -
cdr3_aa: CASQAISGREQYF; cdr3_nt: TGTGCCAGCCAAGCAATAAGCGGGAGAGAGCAGTACTTC; cdr3_length: 13; j_call: TRBJ2-7; v_call: TRBV6-1; clone_size: -; d_call: TRBD2
cdr3_aa: CASSLSSTRRTDTQYF; cdr3_nt: TGTGCCAGCAGCTTATCGTCGACCCGGAGGACAGATACGCAGTATTTT; cdr3_length: 16; j_call: TRBJ2-3; v_call: TRBV7-2; clone_size: few; d_call: -
cdr3_aa: CASSPFTGELFF; cdr3_nt: TGTGCCAGCAGCCCCTTTACCGGGGAGCTGTTTTTT; cdr3_length: 12; j_call: TRBJ2-2; v_call: TRBV6-2/TRBV6-3; clone_size: few; d_call: -
cdr3_aa: CASSRRTGIPYEQYF; cdr3_nt: TGTGCCAGCAGTCGACGGACAGGGATACCCTACGAGCAGTACTTC; cdr3_length: 15; j_call: TRBJ2-7; v_call: TRBV28; clone_size: -; d_call: TRBD1
cdr3_aa: CASSIGRAYEQYF; cdr3_nt: TGTGCCAGTAGTATTGGCAGAGCCTACGAGCAGTACTTC; cdr3_length: 13; j_call: TRBJ2-7; v_call: TRBV19; clone_size: -; d_call: -
cdr3_aa: CASSSEALAGGLGEQFF; cdr3_nt: TGTGCCAGCAGCTCAGAAGCCCTAGCGGGAGGTCTAGGAGAGCAGTTCTTC; cdr3_length: 17; j_call: TRBJ2-1; v_call: TRBV5-4; clone_size: few; d_call: TRBD2
cdr3_aa: CSAQVGAGAHEQYF; cdr3_nt: TGCAGTGCTCAGGTGGGGGCGGGAGCCCACGAGCAGTACTTC; cdr3_length: 14; j_call: TRBJ2-7; v_call: TRBV20-1; clone_size: -; d_call: -
cdr3_aa: CASSVGPDRGRYEQYF; cdr3_nt: TGTGCCAGCAGCGTAGGGCCGGACAGGGGGCGTTACGAGCAGTACTTC; cdr3_length: 16; j_call: TRBJ2-7; v_call: TRBV9; clone_size: few; d_call: TRBD1
cdr3_aa: CASRPQGRETQYF; cdr3_nt: TGTGCCAGCAGACCTCAGGGAAGGGAGACCCAGTACTTC; cdr3_length: 13; j_call: TRBJ2-5; v_call: TRBV12-3/TRBV12-4; clone_size: -; d_call: -
cdr3_aa: CASSLMASSYNEQFF; cdr3_nt: TGCGCCAGCAGCTTGATGGCGAGCTCCTACAATGAGCAGTTCTTC; cdr3_length: 15; j_call: TRBJ2-1; v_call: TRBV5-1; clone_size: -; d_call: -
cdr3_aa: CSVMGGQGGETQYF; cdr3_nt: TGCAGCGTTATGGGTGGTCAAGGTGGGGAGACCCAGTACTTC; cdr3_length: 14; j_call: TRBJ2-5; v_call: TRBV29-1; clone_size: -; d_call: -
cdr3_aa: CASRPTSGNADTQYF; cdr3_nt: TGTGCCAGCAGGCCGACTAGCGGGAACGCAGATACGCAGTATTTT; cdr3_length: 15; j_call: TRBJ2-3; v_call: TRBV5-5; clone_size: -; d_call: TRBD2
cdr3_aa: CSARVPRGLPRETQYF; cdr3_nt: TGCAGTGCTAGAGTACCCCGCGGATTACCTCGAGAGACCCAGTACTTC; cdr3_length: 16; j_call: TRBJ2-5; v_call: TRBV20-1; clone_size: few; d_call: -
cdr3_aa: CASSSWASGLYEQYF; cdr3_nt: TGTGCCAGCAGTTCATGGGCTAGCGGGCTTTACGAGCAGTACTTC; cdr3_length: 15; j_call: TRBJ2-7; v_call: TRBV27; clone_size: -; d_call: TRBD2